These 3 T cell receptor beta chains share one sample of origin, sequenced in a study of T cell responses to AZD1222 COVID-19 vaccine. Sequencing was performed with immunoSEQ multiplex PCR; in TCRdb, only in-frame clones are kept and a portion is missing. This table holds about 130,000 clones, around 91% found once. The sequencing here drew on peripheral blood, taken on day 0 of MenACWY control vaccination. The receptors originated from an adult in good health.

This chain uses TRBV28 with TRBJ2-7, with D perhaps TRBD1 (6 bases). CDR3 length: 13 residues. The germline gives CDR1 MDHEN, CDR2 SYDVKM. Trimming shortened V by 2 bases and J by 4 bases, and 9 bases separated the two germline ends. Here the CDR3 reads CASSLAGTYEQYF. CDR3 nucleotides: TGTGCCAGCAGTTTAGCAGGGACATACGAGCAGTACTTC.

The chain joins TRBV7-9 to TRBJ2-1; D is possibly TRBD1 (6 bases). Germline V gives CDR1 SEHNR, CDR2 FQNEAQ (reference sequence). Trimming shortened V by 5 bases and J by 9 bases, and 17 bases separated the two germline ends. This CDR3 contains 14 residues. This CDR3 is CASSKRDTQVEQFF. CDR3 nucleotide sequence: TGTGCCAGCAGCAAACGGGACACCCAAGTTGAGCAGTTCTTC.

J is TRBJ1-1 and V is TRBV5-1, with 8 bases identical to TRBD1. The length of the CDR3 is 16 residues. Looked up from germline, CDR1 is SGHRS and CDR2 is YFSETQ. Losses at the gene ends were 4 bases for V and 2 bases for J; bases not matched to a gene: 10. CDR3 nucleotides: TGCGCCAGCAGCCCGACGACAGGGGTCGGAAACACTGAAGCTTTCTTT. Translated: CASSPTTGVGNTEAFF. Using reference TRBV5-1 and TRBJ1-1 for the parts outside the CDR3, the full variable domain is KAGVTQTPRYLIKTRGQQVTLSCSPISGHRSVSWYQQTPGQGLQFLFEYFSETQRNKGNFPGRFSGRQFSNSRSEMNVSTLELGDSALYLCASSPTTGVGNTEAFFGQGTRLTVV.